This T cell receptor (beta chain) originates from a study of T cell responses to AZD1222 COVID-19 vaccine. As concerns this clone: No antigen is known for it.

Regarding the study as a whole: Spike was spanned by vaccine-associated CD4 TCRs, with dominance at 160-218 and 743-854. Vaccination with two AZD1222 doses was followed by a rise in Spike-specific TCR breadth and depth.

Profiled with immunoSEQ multiplex PCR; TCRdb holds only in-frame clones, not every one. The top ten hold 9.8% of the sample, which has 95,000 to 150,000 clones, more than 85% seen once. V was clipped by 0 bases and J by 9 bases; unmatched bases: 5. This CDR3 is 15 amino acids long. CDR1 is SGDLS, CDR2 YYNGEE, per germline. The clonotype originates from an adult in good health. V and J are TRBV9 and TRBJ2-1, with 11 bases that match TRBD2. Source: peripheral blood, taken on day 0 of AZD1222 vaccination. The CDR3 coding sequence is TGTGCCAGCAGCGTAGCTGGGACTAGCGGACGTGAGCAGTTCTTC. This translates into CASSVAGTSGREQFF.